Listed below are T cell receptor beta chains from one sample, sequenced in a study of siplizumab effects on memory and regulatory T cells. Some clones are missing from TCRdb's copy, which holds only in-frame ones; the method was immunoSEQ multiplex PCR. The table lists approximately 82,000 clones, approximately 88% of them singletons. What was sequenced was Tregs sorted from blood. The receptors shown here come from a human donor in good health. Both conserved end residues are part of each CDR3. The D gene is left open where the match is weak. Clone size, where shown, is once, few, many, or a class for clones that have expanded.

cdr3_aa cdr3_nt v_call clone_size d_call j_call
CAWSTGWQPQHF TGTGCCTGGAGTACAGGGTGGCAGCCCCAGCATTTT TRBV30 - - TRBJ1-5
CASRRGPGNTIYF TGTGCCAGTAGAAGGGGTCCTGGAAACACCATATATTTT TRBV19 - - TRBJ1-3
CASSQDGTGGLNSGNTIYF TGTGCCAGCAGCCAAGACGGGACAGGGGGACTGAACTCTGGAAACACCATATATTTT TRBV4-2 - TRBD1 TRBJ1-3
CASSLGGYSGNTIYF TGTGCCAGCAGCTTAGGAGGGTACTCTGGAAACACCATATATTTT TRBV7-9 - - TRBJ1-3
CASTPGLAGGSSYNEQFF TGTGCCAGCACCCCGGGACTAGCGGGGGGCTCCTCCTACAATGAGCAGTTCTTC TRBV7-9 - TRBD2 TRBJ2-1
CASKEGYEQYF TGCGCCAGCAAGGAGGGCTACGAGCAGTACTTC TRBV5-1 - - TRBJ2-7
CASSRSQDLEKLFF TGTGCCAGCTCACGATCCCAGGACCTAGAAAAACTGTTTTTT TRBV18 - - TRBJ1-4
CAIGSLDTQYF TGTGCCATCGGGTCGTTAGATACGCAGTATTTT TRBV10-3 once - TRBJ2-3
CASSRGFAGGIYEQYF TGTGCCAGTAGTCGTGGTTTTGCGGGGGGGATCTACGAGCAGTACTTC TRBV19 once TRBD2 TRBJ2-7
CASSFRGGPVETQYF TGTGCCAGCAGCTTTCGAGGGGGGCCCGTAGAGACCCAGTACTTC TRBV7-2 once - TRBJ2-5
CASRAGPYEQYF TGTGCCAGTAGGGCGGGGCCCTACGAGCAGTACTTC TRBV28 once - TRBJ2-7
CASPGQGNCGANVLTF TGTGCCAGTCCTGGACAGGGAAACTGTGGGGCCAACGTCCTGACTTTC TRBV19 - TRBD1 TRBJ2-6
CASRGWGGTEAFF TGTGCCAGCAGGGGTTGGGGGGGCACTGAAGCTTTCTTT TRBV6-5 - - TRBJ1-1
CASSSQQGVGSPLHF TGTGCCAGCAGTTCCCAACAGGGGGTCGGGTCACCCCTCCACTTT TRBV27 - TRBD1 TRBJ1-6
CASTRQNEQFF TGTGCCAGCACCAGGCAAAATGAGCAGTTCTTC TRBV6-5 - - TRBJ2-1
CASRASSGTSPDETQYF TGTGCCAGCAGAGCTTCCTCCGGGACTAGCCCGGACGAGACCCAGTACTTC TRBV9 - TRBD2 TRBJ2-5
CASSLAGTSTDTQYF TGCGCCAGCAGCCTTGCCGGGACTAGCACAGATACGCAGTATTTT TRBV5-1 - - TRBJ2-3
CASSQHFGLAGVETQYF TGCGCCAGCAGCCAACATTTTGGACTAGCGGGGGTGGAGACCCAGTACTTC TRBV4-1 once TRBD2 TRBJ2-5
CASGGQAIGQYF TGTGCCAGCGGGGGACAGGCTATCGGGCAGTACTTC TRBV6-5 - TRBD1 TRBJ2-7
CASSLGGTLEAFF TGCGCCAGCAGCTTGGGGGGCACTCTTGAAGCTTTCTTT TRBV5-1 few - TRBJ1-1
CASSLQGGGYGYTF TGTGCCAGCAGCTTACAGGGAGGAGGGTATGGCTACACCTTC TRBV6-5 - - TRBJ1-2
CASNLVGNTIYF TGTGCCAGCAATCTAGTTGGAAACACCATATATTTT TRBV7-9 - - TRBJ1-3
CASSQSRSPSGELFF TGTGCCAGCAGCCAATCTCGGAGTCCTAGCGGGGAGCTGTTTTTT TRBV7-2 - - TRBJ2-2
CASSFMQGDGYTF TGCGCCAGCAGCTTTATGCAGGGGGATGGCTACACCTTC TRBV5-1 - TRBD1 TRBJ1-2
CASSFRRENTEAFF TGTGCCAGCAGCTTTAGACGGGAGAACACTGAAGCTTTCTTT TRBV5-8 - - TRBJ1-1
CAPNGKNEQFF TGTGCCCCCAATGGGAAGAATGAGCAGTTCTTC TRBV10-3 - - TRBJ2-1
CASSQDSGRGVYSYEQYF TGCGCCAGCAGCCAAGATTCCGGGCGGGGGGTCTACTCCTACGAGCAGTACTTC TRBV4-1 - TRBD2 TRBJ2-7
CASSQGATNEKLFF TGTGCCAGCAGCCAGGGTGCAACTAATGAAAAACTGTTTTTT TRBV7-9 - - TRBJ1-4
CAISVANTGELFF TGTGCCATCAGTGTGGCGAACACCGGGGAGCTGTTTTTT TRBV10-3 - - TRBJ2-2
CASSLTGGALTF TGTGCCAGCAGCTTAACGGGGGGAGCCCTGACTTTC TRBV7-3 - - TRBJ2-6
CASSLGGVNTEAFF TGTGCCAGCAGCCTCGGCGGGGTGAACACTGAAGCTTTCTTT TRBV11-2 - - TRBJ1-1
CASSLAGGITGELFF TGTGCCAGCAGTTTGGCGGGGGGGATAACCGGGGAGCTGTTTTTT TRBV6-6 - TRBD2 TRBJ2-2
CASGQGSSEQYF TGTGCCAGCGGACAGGGTTCTTCCGAGCAGTACTTC TRBV7-9 - TRBD1 TRBJ2-7
CASSSHNNRGLNEKLFF TGTGCCAGCAGCTCCCACAATAACCGGGGCCTTAATGAAAAACTGTTTTTT TRBV7-4 - - TRBJ1-4
CASSNSGSQPQHF TGTGCCAGCAGTAACTCCGGAAGTCAGCCCCAGCATTTT TRBV27 - - TRBJ1-5
CASSSYGQGRPYEQYF TGTGCCAGCAGCTCCTACGGACAGGGGCGGCCCTACGAGCAGTACTTC TRBV5-6 - TRBD1 TRBJ2-7
CASSPYGQGNSPLHF TGTGCCAGCAGTCCGTACGGACAGGGTAATTCACCCCTCCACTTT TRBV27 - TRBD1 TRBJ1-6
CASRLAGAFTDTQYF TGTGCCAGCCGGTTGGCGGGGGCGTTCACAGATACGCAGTATTTT TRBV7-3 - - TRBJ2-3
CASSISRENTEAFF TGTGCCAGTAGTATCTCCAGGGAGAACACTGAAGCTTTCTTT TRBV19 - - TRBJ1-1
CASSVVPGLLYNEQFF TGTGCCAGCAGCGTAGTTCCGGGACTACTCTACAATGAGCAGTTCTTC TRBV9 few TRBD2 TRBJ2-1
CASSSNRGNIQYF TGTGCCAGCAGTTCAAATCGGGGGAACATTCAGTACTTC TRBV7-2 - - TRBJ2-4
CASTSLLREPPEETQYF TGTGCCTCCACCTCCTTGCTCAGGGAACCCCCAGAAGAGACCCAGTACTTC TRBV30 - - TRBJ2-5
CASSTGWSEAFF TGTGCCAGCAGCACAGGGTGGTCTGAAGCTTTCTTT TRBV2 once - TRBJ1-1
CASRGDTFSTDTQYF TGTGCCAGCAGGGGCGACACATTTAGCACAGATACGCAGTATTTT TRBV7-9 - - TRBJ2-3
CASIGTGDTEAFF TGTGCCAGCATTGGGACAGGGGACACTGAAGCTTTCTTT TRBV25-1 - TRBD1 TRBJ1-1
CASSNLLITGGYGYTF TGTGCCAGCAGCAACTTGCTCATAACAGGGGGCTATGGCTACACCTTC TRBV21-1 - - TRBJ1-2
CAWGHLFDSALNTEAFF TGTGCCTGGGGCCATTTATTCGACAGCGCGCTGAACACTGAAGCTTTCTTT TRBV30 - - TRBJ1-1
CASSLEGSQYF TGTGCCAGCAGCTTAGAAGGGTCCCAGTACTTC TRBV11-2 - - TRBJ2-5
CASSQVGGGEKLFF TGTGCCAGCAGCCAAGTTGGGGGTGGAGAAAAACTGTTTTTT TRBV4-2 - - TRBJ1-4
CASTTRASGVGETQYF TGTGCCAGCACCACCCGAGCTAGCGGGGTTGGGGAGACCCAGTACTTC TRBV7-9 - TRBD2 TRBJ2-5
CATGLQETQYF TGTGCGACTGGGTTACAAGAGACCCAGTACTTC TRBV10-3 - - TRBJ2-5
CASRPRDEDGYTF TGTGCCAGCAGGCCCCGGGACGAGGATGGCTACACCTTC TRBV6-5 - - TRBJ1-2
CASRDRGLSGETQYF TGTGCCAGTAGGGACAGGGGGCTAAGCGGAGAGACCCAGTACTTC TRBV19 - TRBD1 TRBJ2-5